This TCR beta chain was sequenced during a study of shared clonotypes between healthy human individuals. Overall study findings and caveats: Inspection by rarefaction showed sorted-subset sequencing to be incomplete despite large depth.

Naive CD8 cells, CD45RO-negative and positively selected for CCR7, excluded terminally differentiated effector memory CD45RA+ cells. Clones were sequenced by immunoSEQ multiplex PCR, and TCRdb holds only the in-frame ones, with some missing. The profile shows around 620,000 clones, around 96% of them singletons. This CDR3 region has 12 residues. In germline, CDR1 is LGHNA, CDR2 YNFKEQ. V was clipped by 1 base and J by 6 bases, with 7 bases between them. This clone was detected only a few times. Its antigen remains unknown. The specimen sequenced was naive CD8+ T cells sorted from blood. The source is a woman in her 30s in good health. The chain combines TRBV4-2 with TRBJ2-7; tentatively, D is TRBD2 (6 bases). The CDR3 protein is CASSQGGVEQYF. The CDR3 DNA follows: TGTGCCAGCAGCCAAGGGGGGGTCGAGCAGTACTTC.